The 26 T cell receptor beta chains in this list originate from one sample, sequenced in a study of shared clonotypes between healthy human individuals. Sequenced by immunoSEQ multiplex PCR; TCRdb stores in-frame clones only, minus some. Of 330,000 or so clones in the sample, approximately 74% were seen once. Source material: memory CD4+ T cells sorted from blood. Described subset: CD45RA-negative fraction. Receptors originate from a man aged 30 to 45 in good health.

About this clone: With a far larger clone one base away, a read error is the likely cause. The same CDR3 can be traced to other DNA sequences in this sample. This chain connects TRBV2 to TRBJ1-5; D gene unclear. The V and J ends lost 1 base and 4 bases respectively, with 5 bases between them. The CDR3 consists of 13 residues. Per the germline V gene, CDR1 is SNHLY and CDR2 is FYNNEI. The CDR3 bases are TGTGCCAGCAGTGAAGACCTAAATCAGCCCCAGCATTTT. Amino acids: CASSEDLNQPQHF.

V and J are TRBV27 and TRBJ2-6; D is unclear. The germline gives CDR1 MNHEY, CDR2 SMNVEV (reference sequence). The CDR3 runs 13 residues. Trimming took 2 bases from V and 6 from J, leaving 5 bases between them. CDR3 DNA: TGTGCCAGCAGTTTAAGTGCGGCCAACGTCCTGACTTTC. Protein product: CASSLSAANVLTF.

The chain has TRBV11-2 and TRBJ1-2, with a possible D match to TRBD1 (6 bases). Trimming left V 5 bases short and J 5 bases short, with 18 bases between. The germline gives CDR1 SGHAT, CDR2 FQNNGV. The CDR3 loop spans 15 amino acids. CDR3 DNA: TGTGCCAGCAGCCGCGGACACGGACAGAGGTATGGCTACACCTTC. Translation gives CASSRGHGQRYGYTF.

This clone was recorded a few times. V gene TRBV6-6 combines with J gene TRBJ1-4; D not resolved. V was shortened by 2 bases and J by 6 bases, with 16 bases between the two germline ends. CDR1 is MNHNY, CDR2 SVGAGI, per germline (reference sequence). The CDR3 is 16 residues long. CDR3 protein: CASSYTTWVSDEKLFF. CDR3 nucleotide sequence: TGTGCCAGCAGTTACACGACTTGGGTTTCGGATGAAAAACTGTTTTTT.

The genes are TRBV5-6 and TRBJ2-5; 7 bases are shared with TRBD2. V shed 4 bases, J shed 5 bases, and the junction held 11 bases outside the gene matches. Germline V gene sequence: CDR1 SGHDT, CDR2 YYEEEE. This CDR3 is 15 amino acids long. CDR3 loop: CASSANAGARETQYF. The CDR3 DNA sequence: TGTGCCAGCAGCGCGAACGCGGGAGCGAGGGAGACCCAGTACTTC.

The chain joins TRBV5-4 to TRBJ2-7; 9 nucleotides line up with TRBD2. Losses at the gene ends were 2 bases for V and 1 base for J; bases not matched to a gene: 1. Germline CDR1 is SGHNT and CDR2 is YYREEE (reference sequence). This CDR3 comprises 14 residues. CDR3 sequence (DNA): TGTGCCAGCAGCTTAAGCGGGAGGTCCTACGAGCAGTACTTC. Translation: CASSLSGRSYEQYF.

This clone was seen only a few times. The rearrangement joins TRBV2 to TRBJ2-3, with 15 bases fitting TRBD2. The ends lost 10 bases at V and 5 bases at J; junction bases unmatched: 4. Per germline, CDR1 SNHLY and CDR2 FYNNEI. This CDR3 comprises 14 residues. CDR3 residues: CATGLAGGIDTQYF. The CDR3 coding sequence is TGTGCCACGGGACTAGCGGGAGGAATAGATACGCAGTATTTT.

This CDR3 is CASSSTSGRALDTQYF. CDR3 DNA sequence: TGTGCCAGCAGCTCAACTAGCGGGAGGGCCTTAGATACGCAGTATTTT. The gene calls are TRBV25-1 and TRBJ2-3; 13 positions agree with TRBD2. The germline CDR1 and CDR2 sequences are MGHDK and SYGVNS. This CDR3 is built from 16 residues. Trimming cost V 6 bases and J 5 bases; bases outside gene matches: 8.

This chain uses TRBV2 with TRBJ1-1; D remains ambiguous. The CDR3 spans 13 residues. Deletions cut 7 bases from V and 0 bases from J, with 9 bases between. Germline CDR1 reads SNHLY; CDR2 reads FYNNEI. The CDR3 DNA follows: TGTGCCAGCATGCCGAACTTGAACACTGAAGCTTTCTTT. Residues: CASMPNLNTEAFF.

The CDR3 sequence is CASSEVRYEQYF. CDR3 sequence (DNA): TGTGCCAGCAGTGAAGTAAGGTACGAGCAGTACTTC. The V and J genes are TRBV6-1 and TRBJ2-7; no definite D call. The CDR3 is 12 residues long. Germline-derived CDR1 and CDR2 are MNHNS and SASEGT. Trimming took off 1 base at V and 4 bases at J, with 5 bases between the two ends.

The chain uses TRBV7-9 and TRBJ2-5, with 7 nucleotides matching TRBD2. The germline V gene has CDR1 SEHNR and CDR2 FQNEAQ (reference sequence). V shed 7 bases, J shed 5 bases, and the junction held 7 bases outside the gene matches. This CDR3 region has 13 residues. The chain's CDR3 is CASKTGGYETQYF. CDR3 bases: TGTGCCAGCAAAACGGGGGGTTATGAGACCCAGTACTTC.

At least ten counts were recorded for this clone. The chain carries TRBV10-3 and TRBJ2-3; the D gene is possibly TRBD1 (6 bases). This CDR3 comprises 17 residues. The germline V gene has CDR1 ENHRY and CDR2 SYGVKD. Trimming shortened V by 4 bases and J by 2 bases, and 19 bases separated the two germline ends. The CDR3 coding sequence is TGTGCCATCAGTGGGGGCAGGGGAGCAGGGAACACAGATACGCAGTATTTT. Protein product: CAISGGRGAGNTDTQYF.

The rearrangement uses TRBV7-9 and TRBJ2-7, with D perhaps matching TRBD1 or TRBD2 (6 bases each). This CDR3 comprises 15 residues. Germline V lookup: CDR1 SEHNR, CDR2 FQNEAQ (reference sequence). Trimming shortened V by 4 bases and J by 3 bases, and 16 bases separated the two germline ends. CDR3 region: CASSSTGMGLYEQYF. CDR3 nucleotide sequence: TGTGCCAGCAGCTCCACAGGGATGGGACTCTACGAGCAGTACTTC.

The chain recombines TRBV2 with TRBJ1-5; 8 nucleotides align to TRBD1. The CDR3 runs 14 residues. Germline V lookup: CDR1 SNHLY, CDR2 FYNNEI. Germline trimming cut 6 bases from V and 6 bases from J; bases unmatched to any gene: 7. The CDR3 nucleotides read TGTGCCAGCAGCGCAGGGGGCGCGGGTCAGCCCCAGCATTTT. This translates into CASSAGGAGQPQHF.

This clone occurred once. V usage is TRBV5-1 and J usage is TRBJ2-4; possible D gene TRBD2, 5 bases. The CDR3 spans 15 residues. Germline V gene sequence: CDR1 SGHRS, CDR2 YFSETQ. With 0 bases removed from V and 5 bases from J, the gap between germline ends came to 12 bases. The CDR3 spells CASSLATAAENIQYF. CDR3 nucleotides: TGCGCCAGCAGCTTGGCCACGGCAGCGGAAAACATTCAGTACTTC.

The rearrangement uses TRBV15 and TRBJ1-1; tentatively, D is TRBD1 (5 bases). V was cut by 0 bases and J by 7 bases, with 12 bases left in between. Germline values: CDR1 LNHNV, CDR2 YYDKDF (reference sequence). The CDR3 covers 14 residues. The CDR3 here is CATSRDQTALEAFF. DNA for the CDR3: TGTGCCACCAGCAGAGATCAGACAGCCCTTGAAGCTTTCTTT.

This clone was found once. The chain is built from TRBV15 and TRBJ2-1; 11 nucleotides line up with TRBD2. The length of the CDR3 is 16 residues. CDR1 LNHNV and CDR2 YYDKDF come from the germline V gene (reference sequence). V lost 4 bases to trimming and J lost 7 bases; unmatched junction nucleotides: 9. The CDR3 spells CATSTLLAGVLNEQFF. As DNA, the CDR3 is TGTGCCACCAGCACCCTACTAGCGGGAGTCTTAAATGAGCAGTTCTTC.

This clone was seen a single time. Different DNA sequences within this sample yield the same CDR3. The J gene is TRBJ1-5, the V gene TRBV27; D unclear. The CDR3 covers 14 residues. Trimming stripped 1 base from V and 2 bases from J, with 6 bases between. The V gene's germline CDR1 is MNHEY and CDR2 SMNVEV (reference sequence). The chain's CDR3 is CASSLWGGNQPQHF. Here the CDR3 DNA reads TGTGCCAGCAGTTTATGGGGAGGCAATCAGCCCCAGCATTTT.

The rearrangement links TRBV9 to TRBJ2-1, with TRBD2 matching 12 bases. The CDR3 runs 16 residues. Germline V gives CDR1 SGDLS, CDR2 YYNGEE. Trimming at V came to 0 bases and at J to 10 bases, leaving 8 bases not matched to a gene. The CDR3 DNA sequence: TGTGCCAGCAGCGTAGCTCTGACTAGCGGGAGAGGCGAGCAGTTCTTC. This encodes CASSVALTSGRGEQFF.

The chain uses TRBV27 and TRBJ2-5; D remains ambiguous. The CDR3 sequence is 13 residues long. Germline V lookup: CDR1 MNHEY, CDR2 SMNVEV (reference sequence). V lost 1 base, J lost 0 bases, and 3 bases lay in between. CDR3 region: CASSLLYQETQYF. For the CDR3, the DNA is TGTGCCAGCAGTTTATTATACCAAGAGACCCAGTACTTC.

This clone turned up a few times. This chain joins TRBV7-6 and TRBJ2-5; D might be TRBD2 (7 bases). The CDR3 extends over 15 amino acids. In germline, CDR1 is SGHVS, CDR2 FNYEAQ. Trimming left V 5 bases short and J 1 base short, with 14 bases between. CDR3 nucleotide sequence: TGTGCCAGCAGCCAAGGGAGGGGGACCCAAGAGACCCAGTACTTC. It codes for CASSQGRGTQETQYF.

This rearrangement joins TRBV11-2 to TRBJ2-7; possibly TRBD1 for D (6 bases). Germline V lookup: CDR1 SGHAT, CDR2 FQNNGV. V lost 3 bases and J lost 3, with 9 bases in between. The CDR3 is 13 amino acids. Here the CDR3 reads CASSFQQGYEQYF. The CDR3 bases are TGTGCCAGCAGCTTCCAACAGGGCTACGAGCAGTACTTC.

This clone was counted only a few times. Within the sample, other DNA sequences also encode this same CDR3. In DNA, the CDR3 is TGCAGTGCGAGGGACGGTCAGCCCCAGCATTTT. It encodes CSARDGQPQHF. V gene TRBV20-1 combines with J gene TRBJ1-5, with TRBD1 as a possible D gene (5 bases). Trimming pared 6 bases from V and 6 bases from J, leaving 9 bases between. Germline V CDR1 and CDR2: DFQATT, SNEGSKA (reference sequence). The CDR3 contains 11 residues.

This chain joins TRBV5-8 and TRBJ1-5; D is ambiguous. The CDR3 has 15 residues. Per the germline V gene, CDR1 is SGHTS and CDR2 is YDEGEE. V was trimmed by 1 base and J by 3 bases, leaving 11 bases between them. DNA of the CDR3: TGTGCCAGCAGCTTGCCCGATTTCTACAATCAGCCCCAGCATTTT. Translating it yields CASSLPDFYNQPQHF.

The chain is built from TRBV7-9 and TRBJ2-2; D is undetermined. The V and J ends lost 8 bases and 5 bases respectively, with 12 bases between them. CDR1 is SEHNR and CDR2 is FQNEAQ in the germline V gene (reference sequence). The CDR3 has 13 amino acids. The CDR3 DNA follows: TGTGCCAGCCGACCTTCTAGGACCGGGGAGCTGTTTTTT. Translating it yields CASRPSRTGELFF.

This chain joins TRBV7-8 and TRBJ2-3, with D uncertain. From germline, CDR1 is SGHVS and CDR2 FQNEAQ. The CDR3 is made up of 14 amino acids. The germline V and J ends were trimmed by 3 bases and 2 bases, with 9 bases remaining between them. Written as DNA, the CDR3 is TGTGCCAGCAGCTTGACGCTACCCACAGATACGCAGTATTTT. It codes for CASSLTLPTDTQYF.